These T cell receptor beta chains were read from a single sample in a study of control samples from healthy donors and cancer patients. Profiling relied on immunoSEQ multiplex PCR, and the TCRdb table lists in-frame clones only, not all of them. The sample includes 40,000 to 60,000 clones, about nine tenths seen only once; the top ten take 11% to 15%. The sample comprised PBMCs. The source of these receptors is a man in his sixties with head and neck cancer. Each CDR3 is given with its conserved first and last residue. D genes are given only for firm matches.

>-|TRBV7-3|TRBJ1-1
CASSLTGRDTEAFF
TGTGCCAGCAGCTTGACTGGTAGGGACACTGAAGCTTTCTTT
>TRBD1|TRBV7-3|TRBJ2-2
CASSWTGGADTGELFF
TGTGCCAGCAGCTGGACAGGGGGCGCCGACACCGGGGAGCTGTTTTTT
>TRBD1|TRBV18|TRBJ1-2
CASSRERQGPSINYGYTF
TGTGCCAGCTCACGAGAGAGACAGGGTCCGAGTATCAACTATGGCTACACCTTC
>-|TRBV2|TRBJ1-1
CASSEAGRAEAFF
TGTGCCAGCAGTGAAGCAGGCAGGGCTGAAGCTTTCTTT
>-|TRBV27|TRBJ1-1
CASTGSLGSVAFF
TGTGCCAGCACCGGATCCCTAGGCTCGGTAGCTTTCTTT
>-|TRBV6-5|TRBJ1-2
CASSYDRNPNYGYTF
TGTGCCAGCAGTTACGACAGGAACCCTAACTATGGCTACACCTTC
>-|TRBV11-3|TRBJ2-1
CASSPRVGGEQFF
TGTGCCAGCAGCCCCCGAGTAGGGGGGGAGCAGTTCTTC
>TRBD1|TRBV5-6|TRBJ1-2
CASSFPPGTGWAYGYTF
TGTGCCAGCAGCTTTCCCCCTGGGACAGGGTGGGCCTATGGCTACACCTTC
>-|TRBV7-2|TRBJ2-5
CASSLSRLGKETQYF
TGTGCCAGCAGCTTAAGCCGTCTGGGGAAAGAGACCCAGTACTTC
>TRBD2|TRBV7-2|TRBJ2-7
CASSLGGGMVYEQYF
TGTGCCAGCAGCTTAGGCGGGGGGATGGTGTACGAGCAGTACTTC
>-|TRBV7-9|TRBJ1-3
CASSSITGYRAGNTIYF
TGTGCCAGCAGCTCCATAACGGGGTACAGGGCAGGAAACACCATATATTTT
>-|TRBV1|TRBJ1-6
CTSSLLRQVLCSYNSPLHF
TGCACCAGCAGCCTACTCCGACAGGTTTTATGCTCCTATAATTCACCCCTCCACTTT
>TRBD1|TRBV6-1|TRBJ1-2
CASSELGGCYGYTF
TGTGCCAGCAGTGAACTAGGGGGCTGCTATGGCTACACCTTC
>-|TRBV2|TRBJ1-3
CASSARGTSGNTIYF
TGTGCCAGCAGTGCGCGGGGGACCTCTGGAAACACCATATATTTT
>TRBD1|TRBV6-5|TRBJ1-4
CASSYSTGDNEKLFF
TGTGCCAGCAGTTACTCGACAGGGGATAATGAAAAACTGTTTTTT